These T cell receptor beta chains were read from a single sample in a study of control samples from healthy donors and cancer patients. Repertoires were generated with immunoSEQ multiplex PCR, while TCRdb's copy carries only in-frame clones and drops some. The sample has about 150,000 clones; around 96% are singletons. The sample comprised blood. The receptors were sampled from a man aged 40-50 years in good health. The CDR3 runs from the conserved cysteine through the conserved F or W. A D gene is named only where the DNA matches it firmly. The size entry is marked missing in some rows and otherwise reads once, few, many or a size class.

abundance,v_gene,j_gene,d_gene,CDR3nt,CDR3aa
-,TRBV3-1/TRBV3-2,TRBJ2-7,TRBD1,TGTGCCAGCAGCCAAGGGAATATGTGGGACAGGGATTACGAGCAGTACTTC,CASSQGNMWDRDYEQYF
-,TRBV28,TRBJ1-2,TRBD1,TGTGCCAGCAGTTTAGGACAGGGGGCGGCGTATGGCTACACCTTC,CASSLGQGAAYGYTF
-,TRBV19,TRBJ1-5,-,TGTGCCAGTACTCGCTGGGGTCAGCCCCAGCATTTT,CASTRWGQPQHF
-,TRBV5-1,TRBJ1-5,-,TGCGCCAGCAGCTTGTCCGCATACGATCAGCCCCAGCATTTT,CASSLSAYDQPQHF
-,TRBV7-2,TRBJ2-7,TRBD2,TGTGCCAGCAGCTTAGCCGCTAGCGGGAGGACCTACGAGCAGTACTTC,CASSLAASGRTYEQYF
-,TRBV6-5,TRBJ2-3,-,TGTGCCAGCAGTTACTCTCAGTCCACAGATACGCAGTATTTT,CASSYSQSTDTQYF
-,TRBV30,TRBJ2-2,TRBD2,TGTGCACAAAAGCTGGCGGGGGGTTCCGGGGAGCTGTTTTTT,CAQKLAGGSGELFF
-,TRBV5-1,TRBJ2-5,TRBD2,TGCGCCAGCAGCTTGGACCCCGGGGGGTTGGAGACCCAGTACTTC,CASSLDPGGLETQYF
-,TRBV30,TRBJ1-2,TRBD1,TGTGCCTACAGGGGAGCTAACTATGGCTACACCTTC,CAYRGANYGYTF
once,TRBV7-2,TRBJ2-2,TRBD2,TGTGCCAGCAGCTTAGAGCTAGCGGGGGGGCCAGGAGGCGGGGAGCTGTTTTTT,CASSLELAGGPGGGELFF
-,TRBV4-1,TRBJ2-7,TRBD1,TGCGCCAGCAGCCAAGATTCCCGGGACAGCTCCTACGAGCAGTACTTC,CASSQDSRDSSYEQYF
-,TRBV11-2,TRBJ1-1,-,TGTGCCAGCAGCTTAGAGGGTAGCACTGAAGCTTTCTTT,CASSLEGSTEAFF
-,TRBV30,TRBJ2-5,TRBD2,TGTGCCTGGTCTAGCGGGGGGGGCGGAGAGACCCAGTACTTC,CAWSSGGGGETQYF
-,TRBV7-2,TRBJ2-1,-,TGTGCCAGCAGCTTCCGGGTTTCCTCGACGTCTGAGCAGTTCTTC,CASSFRVSSTSEQFF
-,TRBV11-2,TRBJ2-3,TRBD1,TGTGCCAGCAGTCCGCACTTCAGGGGGCGGACAGATACGCAGTATTTT,CASSPHFRGRTDTQYF
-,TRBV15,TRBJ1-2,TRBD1,TGTGCCACCAGCACACGGACAGGGGGCTATGGCTACACCTTC,CATSTRTGGYGYTF
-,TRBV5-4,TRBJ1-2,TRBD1,TGTGCCAGCAGCTTGATGGGACAGGGCAACTATGGCTACACCTTC,CASSLMGQGNYGYTF
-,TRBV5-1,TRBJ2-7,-,TGCGCCAGCAGCTTGAGGTGGGTTGGCGAGCAGTACTTC,CASSLRWVGEQYF
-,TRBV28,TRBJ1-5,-,TGTGCCAGCAGTCGCAGGGACGATCAGCCCCAGCATTTT,CASSRRDDQPQHF
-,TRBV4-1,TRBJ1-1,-,TGCGCCAGCAGCCTACCGTGGGACACTGAAGCTTTCTTT,CASSLPWDTEAFF
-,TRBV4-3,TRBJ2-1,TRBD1,TGCGCCAGCAGCCAAGTTCGGACAGGGTGGGATGAGCAGTTCTTC,CASSQVRTGWDEQFF
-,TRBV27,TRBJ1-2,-,TGTGCCAGCAGTTTAAGACAGAACTATGGCTACACCTTC,CASSLRQNYGYTF
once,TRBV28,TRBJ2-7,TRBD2,TGTACCAGCGGCCCAGCGGGACTAGCGGGGCACGAGCAGTACTTC,CTSGPAGLAGHEQYF
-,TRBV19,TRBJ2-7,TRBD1,TGTGCCAGTACTCCCACAGGGGGCATCTACGAGCAGTACTTC,CASTPTGGIYEQYF
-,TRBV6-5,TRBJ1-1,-,TGTGCCAGCAGTTACTCCGGGGGGGCTCTGAACACTGAAGCTTTCTTT,CASSYSGGALNTEAFF
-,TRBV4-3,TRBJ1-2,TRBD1,TGCGCCAGCAGCCAAGATGGAGGGACAGGGAGGGCAGATGGCTACACCTTC,CASSQDGGTGRADGYTF
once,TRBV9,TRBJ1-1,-,TGTGCCAGCAGCGGGGTCTCTCATGGAGGGAACACTGAAGCTTTCTTT,CASSGVSHGGNTEAFF
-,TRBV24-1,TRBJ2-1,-,TGTGCCACCAGTGGCAGGGGTAGTAATGAGCAGTTCTTC,CATSGRGSNEQFF
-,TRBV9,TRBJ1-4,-,TGTGCCAGCAGCGTTTCGGGAGGGGCTAGGAATGAAAAACTGTTTTTT,CASSVSGGARNEKLFF
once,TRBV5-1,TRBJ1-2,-,TGCGCCAGCAGCTTGGTGGCAGGAGCTAACTATGGCTACACCTTC,CASSLVAGANYGYTF
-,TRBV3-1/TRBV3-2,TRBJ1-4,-,TGTGCCAGCAGCCTAGGGGGGGGCAGAAGTAATGAAAAACTGTTTTTT,CASSLGGGRSNEKLFF
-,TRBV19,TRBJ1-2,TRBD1,TGTGCCAGTAGTCCCGGAAGGACAGGGGGCTTGGGCTACACCTTC,CASSPGRTGGLGYTF
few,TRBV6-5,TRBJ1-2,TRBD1,TGTGCCAGCAGTTACTCGAGGACAGGGGGCGGCTACGGCTACACCTTC,CASSYSRTGGGYGYTF
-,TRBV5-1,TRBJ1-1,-,TGCGCCAGCAGCTTCCCCCAGGGCCGATCCGACACTGAAGCTTTCTTT,CASSFPQGRSDTEAFF
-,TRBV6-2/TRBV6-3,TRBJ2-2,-,TGTGCCAGCAGTTCCATTGCGGGGCGGACCGGGGAGCTGTTTTTT,CASSSIAGRTGELFF
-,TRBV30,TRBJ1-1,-,TGTGCCTGGAGTCCCCAGGACGGTACGGTAGCTTTCTTT,CAWSPQDGTVAFF
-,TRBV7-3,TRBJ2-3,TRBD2,TGTGCCAGCAGCTTAGTCGGGGGGGCCTCAGATACGCAGTATTTT,CASSLVGGASDTQYF
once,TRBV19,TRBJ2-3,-,TGTGCCAGTAGTCCCCCGGGATCGGGCTTTGATACGCAGTATTTT,CASSPPGSGFDTQYF
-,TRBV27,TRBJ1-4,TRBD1,TGTGCCAGCAGTCCCTTGACAGGGGGTGAAAAACTGTTTTTT,CASSPLTGGEKLFF
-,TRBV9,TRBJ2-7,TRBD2,TGTGCCAGCAGCGTCAGCGGGGGGGCACTGAACGAGCAGTACTTC,CASSVSGGALNEQYF
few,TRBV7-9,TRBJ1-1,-,TGTGCCAGCAGCCGGAGATCACAGGCGCTCCCTACGAACACTGAAGCTTTCTTT,CASSRRSQALPTNTEAFF
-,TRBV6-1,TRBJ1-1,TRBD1,TGTGCCAGCAGTGACAGGGGGGGAACTGAAGCTTTCTTT,CASSDRGGTEAFF
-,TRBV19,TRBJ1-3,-,TGTGCCAGTAGCTATCCCTCTGGAAACACCATATATTTT,CASSYPSGNTIYF
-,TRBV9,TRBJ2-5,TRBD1,TGTGCCAGCAGCGGGGGACAGGGCCAAGAGACCCAGTACTTC,CASSGGQGQETQYF
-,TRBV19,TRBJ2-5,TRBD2,TGTGCCAGTAGAGGACTAGCGGGGGGGGGCGAGACCCAGTACTTC,CASRGLAGGGETQYF
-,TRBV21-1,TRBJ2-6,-,TGTGCCAGCAGCCGGGACGTTCCCAAGAAGAGCTCTGGGGCCAACGTCCTGACTTTC,CASSRDVPKKSSGANVLTF
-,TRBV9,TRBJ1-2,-,TGTGCCAGCAGCGTACCCCTCGGGGGGGGCTCGTTCGGCTACACCTTC,CASSVPLGGGSFGYTF
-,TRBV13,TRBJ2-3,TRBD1,TGTGCCAGCAGCCAGGGACAGGGGCCAGATACGCAGTATTTT,CASSQGQGPDTQYF
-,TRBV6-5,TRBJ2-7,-,TGTGCCAGCAGCTCACTAACCCGACGTTACGAGCAGTACTTC,CASSSLTRRYEQYF
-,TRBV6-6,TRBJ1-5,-,TGTGCCAGCAGTGCCCCGAATCAGCCCCAGCATTTT,CASSAPNQPQHF
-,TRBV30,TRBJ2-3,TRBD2,TGTGCCTGGAGCGTAGGGGTAGCGGGGGGGCGCACAGATACGCAGTATTTT,CAWSVGVAGGRTDTQYF
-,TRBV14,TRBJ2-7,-,TGTGCCACCCCGCCTTCCGCAACGCGCTACGAGCAGTACTTC,CATPPSATRYEQYF
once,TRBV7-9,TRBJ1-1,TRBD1,TGTGCCAGCAGCTCCCTCTGGGACAGAAGCCTGAACACTGAAGCTTTCTTT,CASSSLWDRSLNTEAFF
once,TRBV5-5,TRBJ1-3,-,TGTGCCAGCAGCGCGGACATTTCTGGAAACACCATATATTTT,CASSADISGNTIYF
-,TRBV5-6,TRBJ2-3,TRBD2,TGTGCCAGCAGCTCCACTAGCGGGCACACAGATACGCAGTATTTT,CASSSTSGHTDTQYF
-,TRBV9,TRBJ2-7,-,TGTGCCAGCAGCGTAGAAGATAGCAGCTACGAGCAGTACTTC,CASSVEDSSYEQYF
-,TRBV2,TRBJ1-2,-,TGTGCCAGCAGTGACCAGGGCCGCCGCTACACCTTC,CASSDQGRRYTF